One and the same sample provided the 30 T cell receptor beta chains below, sequenced in a study of long-term antiretroviral therapy in people with HIV. They ran version v3.0 of the immunoSEQ assay at survey level. Method: immunoSEQ multiplex PCR; TCRdb's copy keeps in-frame clones and lacks some. The profile covers 25,000 to 30,000 clones, with about four fifths appearing a single time and roughly 6.4% taken by the ten largest. Source: unsorted PBMCs, taken 0.4 years after starting antiretroviral therapy. These receptor sequences come from a man in his late teens or twenties with HIV.

CDR3 DNA: TGTGCCAGCAGCCCCAGGACAGCAAAAAATCAGCCCCAGCATTTT. This sequence encodes CASSPRTAKNQPQHF. J is TRBJ1-5 and V is TRBV11-2, with D possibly being TRBD1 (6 bases). V dropped 5 bases and J dropped 4 bases, with 15 bases sitting between them. The germline V gene encodes CDR1 SGHAT and CDR2 FQNNGV. CDR3 length: 15 amino acids.

The chain is built from TRBV27 and TRBJ1-1, with a tentative D call TRBD1 (6 bases). Germline lookup yields CDR1 MNHEY and CDR2 SMNVEV (reference sequence). This CDR3 is 11 amino acids long. V dropped 3 bases and J dropped 11 bases, with 10 bases sitting between them. The CDR3, as DNA: TGTGCCAGCAGTTTGGGGGGGGCGGCTTTCTTT. Translation gives CASSLGGAAFF.

The chain recombines TRBV9 with TRBJ2-6; D possibly corresponds to TRBD2 (6 bases). The germline CDR1 and CDR2 sequences are SGDLS and YYNGEE. Trimming took off 3 bases at V and 4 bases at J, with 17 bases between the two ends. CDR3 length: 17 residues. The CDR3 sequence is CASSEQWDSRGANVLTF. For the CDR3, the DNA is TGTGCCAGCAGCGAACAGTGGGACTCGAGAGGGGCCAACGTCCTGACTTTC.

This chain uses TRBV27 with TRBJ2-7, with TRBD1 matching over 8 bases. With V trimmed by 5 bases and J by 9 bases, 9 bases remained unmatched. Looked up from germline, CDR1 is MNHEY and CDR2 is SMNVEV (reference sequence). The CDR3 runs 13 residues. The CDR3 is CASSPSTGGAQYF. The CDR3 bases are TGTGCCAGCAGTCCGTCTACAGGGGGAGCGCAGTACTTC.

CDR3 DNA: TGTGCCAGCAGCTTCAGAGAGGGGAACACTGAAGCTTTCTTT. This encodes CASSFREGNTEAFF. The chain carries TRBV5-4 and TRBJ1-1; unclear D gene. Germline CDR1 SGHNT, CDR2 YYREEE (reference sequence). V lost 2 bases, J lost 1 base, and 9 bases lay in between. The CDR3 runs 14 residues.

The chain uses TRBV4-1 and TRBJ1-1, with 10 bases lining up with TRBD1. The CDR3 totals 16 residues. The V and J ends lost 1 base and 3 bases, in that order; junction bases with no gene match: 5. Germline V gene lookup returns CDR1 MGHRA and CDR2 YSYEKL. The CDR3 DNA reads TGCGCCAGCAGCCAAGTCTTCGGACAGGGGGACACTGAAGCTTTCTTT. This sequence encodes CASSQVFGQGDTEAFF.

The chain combines TRBV7-6 with TRBJ2-7, with D uncertain. With 1 base removed from V and 1 base from J, the gap between germline ends came to 5 bases. The CDR3 sequence is 13 residues long. CDR1 is SGHVS and CDR2 is FNYEAQ in the germline V gene. CDR3 DNA: TGTGCCAGCAGCTTAGTACAGTCCTACGAGCAGTACTTC. Amino acids: CASSLVQSYEQYF.

This clone was recorded once. The gene calls are TRBV7-9 and TRBJ1-2; TRBD1 might be the D (6 bases). V was shortened by 6 bases and J by 4 bases, with 24 bases between the two germline ends. The CDR3 covers 17 residues. Germline CDR1 is SEHNR and CDR2 is FQNEAQ (reference sequence). CDR3: CASRSPGAESAGYGYTF. DNA of the CDR3: TGTGCCAGCAGATCCCCGGGGGCGGAGTCGGCCGGCTATGGCTACACCTTC.

The V call is TRBV6-5, the J call TRBJ2-7; D is possibly TRBD1 (5 bases). V was cut by 0 bases and J by 7 bases, with 16 bases left in between. Germline CDR1 and CDR2: MNHEY and SVGAGI. The CDR3 extends over 15 amino acids. The CDR3 sequence: CASSYSMDTEGEQYF. Written as DNA, the CDR3 is TGTGCCAGCAGTTACTCGATGGACACCGAAGGGGAGCAGTACTTC.

The DNA for the CDR3 is TGTGCCAGTACCCCTGGACGGACAGTCCTCCGTGGCTACACCTTC. Translation gives CASTPGRTVLRGYTF. V is TRBV19 and J is TRBJ1-2; the D gene is possibly TRBD1 (6 bases). This CDR3 is built from 15 residues. Germline V CDR1 and CDR2: LNHDA, SQIVND (reference sequence). Between the trimmed V and J ends, which lost 7 bases and 7 bases, there was a span of 22 bases.

The V call is TRBV7-9, the J call TRBJ2-2, with TRBD2 matching over 10 bases. The CDR3 has 16 residues. Per the germline V gene, CDR1 is SEHNR and CDR2 is FQNEAQ (reference sequence). The trim removed 5 bases at V and 5 bases at J, leaving 8 bases unmatched. The CDR3 coding sequence is TGTGCCAGCAGCCCCCGAGCGGGAGGGCGAACCGGGGAGCTGTTTTTT. It encodes CASSPRAGGRTGELFF.

The V and J genes are TRBV27 and TRBJ2-7; TRBD1 matches at 9 bases. Germline lookup yields CDR1 MNHEY and CDR2 SMNVEV (reference sequence). V dropped 6 bases and J dropped 2; count of bases not matched to a gene: 23. The CDR3 runs to 20 residues. The CDR3 protein is CASRKRPPGPGTGFAYEQYF. Here the CDR3 DNA reads TGTGCCAGCAGGAAAAGACCACCCGGGCCAGGGACAGGGTTCGCCTACGAGCAGTACTTC.

The count of this clone is one. The J gene is TRBJ2-7, the V gene TRBV27; 8 nucleotides agree with TRBD1. The CDR3 contains 16 residues. J gave up 5 bases and V 5 bases, and 14 bases lay outside the gene matches. Germline V gene sequence: CDR1 MNHEY, CDR2 SMNVEV (reference sequence). CDR3: CASSQKIRDRFHEQYF. The CDR3 region has the DNA TGTGCCAGCAGTCAGAAGATCCGGGACAGGTTCCACGAGCAGTACTTC.

The J gene is TRBJ1-3, the V gene TRBV28; D might be TRBD1 (5 bases). Looked up from germline, CDR1 is MDHEN and CDR2 is SYDVKM. CDR3 length: 15 amino acids. Trimming left V 2 bases short and J 4 bases short, with 12 bases between. The CDR3 here is CASSLVGEAGNTIYF. The CDR3 DNA sequence: TGTGCCAGCAGTTTAGTAGGGGAGGCGGGAAACACCATATATTTT. Together with reference TRBV28 and TRBJ1-3, the CDR3 gives the full variable domain: DVKVTQSSRYLVKRTGEKVFLECVQDMDHENMFWYRQDPGLGLRLIYFSYDVKMKEKGDIPEGYSVSREKKERFSLILESASTNQTSMYLCASSLVGEAGNTIYFGEGSWLTVV.

This rearrangement joins TRBV5-4 to TRBJ1-1; D remains ambiguous. The germline V and J ends were trimmed by 4 bases and 1 base, with 14 bases remaining between them. The CDR3 is made up of 15 amino acids. In germline, CDR1 is SGHNT, CDR2 YYREEE (reference sequence). The CDR3, as DNA: TGTGCCAGCAGCGCGTATGGACGGTGGAACACTGAAGCTTTCTTT. Its protein is CASSAYGRWNTEAFF.

The rearrangement joins TRBV5-1 to TRBJ2-7, with 8 bases aligning to TRBD1. CDR1 is SGHRS and CDR2 is YFSETQ in the germline V gene. The V segment lost 0 bases and the J segment 5 bases; nucleotides outside the gene matches: 7. This CDR3 is built from 15 residues. For the CDR3, the DNA is TGCGCCAGCAGCTTGGCCGGGACAGGTCTCCACGAGCAGTACTTC. This encodes CASSLAGTGLHEQYF. The variable domain in full, with the rest retrieved from reference TRBV5-1 and TRBJ2-7, is KAGVTQTPRYLIKTRGQQVTLSCSPISGHRSVSWYQQTPGQGLQFLFEYFSETQRNKGNFPGRFSGRQFSNSRSEMNVSTLELGDSALYLCASSLAGTGLHEQYFGPGTRLTVT.

The chain carries TRBV7-9 and TRBJ2-7, with a possible D match to TRBD1 (6 bases). Germline loops: CDR1 SEHNR, CDR2 FQNEAQ (reference sequence). V lost 6 bases to trimming and J lost 5 bases, with 14 bases between them. The CDR3 is 13 amino acids. This CDR3 reads CASSSPGENEQYF. In DNA form, the CDR3 reads TGTGCCAGCAGTAGCCCAGGGGAGAACGAGCAGTACTTC.

V is TRBV7-9 and J is TRBJ1-1; 7 positions agree with TRBD1. Germline V CDR1 and CDR2: SEHNR, FQNEAQ (reference sequence). V lost 7 bases and J lost 0; bases outside the gene matches: 11. CDR3 length equals 16 residues. In DNA form, the CDR3 reads TGTGCCAGCACCGATACAGGGGCGGGGGTGAACACTGAAGCTTTCTTT. Residues: CASTDTGAGVNTEAFF.

CDR3 nucleotides: TGTGCCAGCAGCCTAGCGGGAGCGGGCCTGGGTACGCAGTATTTT. Translated: CASSLAGAGLGTQYF. V gene TRBV11-2 combines with J gene TRBJ2-3; TRBD2 matches at 10 bases. The V gene's germline CDR1 is SGHAT and CDR2 FQNNGV. CDR3 size: 15 residues. Trimming at V came to 5 bases and at J to 8 bases, leaving 10 bases not matched to a gene.

The genes are TRBV9 and TRBJ1-1; tentative D call: TRBD1 (6 bases). Germline assignment: CDR1 SGDLS and CDR2 YYNGEE. Trimming took 6 bases from V and 0 from J, leaving 12 bases between them. CDR3 length: 14 amino acids. The CDR3 protein is CASTETGMNTEAFF. CDR3 in DNA: TGTGCCAGCACGGAAACAGGGATGAACACTGAAGCTTTCTTT.

V and J are TRBV5-1 and TRBJ2-7, with unresolved D. The germline gives CDR1 SGHRS, CDR2 YFSETQ. This CDR3 contains 15 residues. V lost 0 bases, J lost 0 bases, and 10 bases lay in between. As DNA, the CDR3 is TGCGCCAGCAGCTTGGCCGGCAGTAGCTCCTACGAGCAGTACTTC. Translating gives CASSLAGSSSYEQYF.

J is TRBJ1-1 and V is TRBV19; 8 bases agree with TRBD1. This CDR3 has 15 residues. The germline CDR1 and CDR2 sequences are LNHDA and SQIVND (reference sequence). V lost 3 bases to trimming and J lost 4 bases; unmatched junction nucleotides: 7. CDR3 sequence (DNA): TGTGCCAGTAGTATGGACAGGGAGGAGGCCACTGAAGCTTTCTTT. This sequence encodes CASSMDREEATEAFF.

The CDR3: CASSLLETDNTEAFF. The CDR3 bases are TGCGCCAGCAGCTTGTTAGAGACAGATAACACTGAAGCTTTCTTT. V is TRBV5-1 and J is TRBJ1-1, with a possible D match to TRBD1 (5 bases). Trimming removed 1 base at V and 2 bases at J, with 12 bases between. The CDR3 covers 15 residues. Germline V CDR1 and CDR2: SGHRS, YFSETQ.

The chain joins TRBV19 to TRBJ1-4; the match to TRBD1 covers 7 bases. Germline V gene lookup returns CDR1 LNHDA and CDR2 SQIVND (reference sequence). The trim removed 1 base at V and 0 bases at J, leaving 2 bases unmatched. This CDR3 is built from 16 residues. CDR3 nucleotides: TGTGCCAGTAGTATAGGGACAGGCCCAACTAATGAAAAACTGTTTTTT. The encoded protein is CASSIGTGPTNEKLFF.

V gene TRBV10-3 combines with J gene TRBJ1-2; perhaps TRBD1 as D (5 bases). Germline CDR1 and CDR2: ENHRY and SYGVKD. The CDR3 runs to 14 residues. Trimming took 4 bases from V and 0 from J, leaving 9 bases between them. DNA of the CDR3: TGTGCCATCAGTGCGGGGGAAGCTAACTATGGCTACACCTTC. It translates to CAISAGEANYGYTF.

This clone appeared a few times. The J gene is TRBJ1-2, the V gene TRBV7-2; D remains unclear. V lost 3 bases and J 2 bases, leaving 4 bases between the germline ends. The CDR3 runs to 12 residues. CDR1 is SGHTA and CDR2 is FQGNSA in the germline V gene. CDR3 amino acids: CASSFINYGYTF. As DNA, the CDR3 is TGTGCCAGCAGCTTCATAAACTATGGCTACACCTTC.

V gene TRBV19 combines with J gene TRBJ2-1, with D perhaps matching TRBD1 (5 bases). The CDR3 length is 15 residues. The V and J ends lost 3 bases and 6 bases respectively, with 15 bases between them. CDR1 is LNHDA, CDR2 SQIVND, per germline (reference sequence). The CDR3 spells CASSITGVGANEQFF. The CDR3 bases are TGTGCCAGTAGTATTACCGGAGTAGGGGCCAATGAGCAGTTCTTC. Combining the CDR3 with reference TRBV19 and TRBJ2-1 gives the whole variable domain DGGITQSPKYLFRKEGQNVTLSCEQNLNHDAMYWYRQDPGQGLRLIYYSQIVNDFQKGDIAEGYSVSREKKESFPLTVTSAQKNPTAFYLCASSITGVGANEQFFGPGTRLTVL.

The chain combines TRBV7-6 with TRBJ1-1; D call uncertain. The germline V and J ends were trimmed by 7 bases and 1 base, with 10 bases remaining between them. Germline V gives CDR1 SGHVS, CDR2 FNYEAQ. The length of the CDR3 is 13 residues. CDR3: CASTLAANTEAFF. The CDR3 DNA follows: TGTGCCAGCACCCTCGCAGCGAACACTGAAGCTTTCTTT.

The rearrangement joins TRBV7-3 to TRBJ2-7; tentative D call: TRBD2 (5 bases). From germline, CDR1 is SGHTA and CDR2 FQGTGA. This CDR3 has 13 residues. V lost 5 bases, J lost 2 bases, and 10 bases lay in between. CDR3 nucleotides: TGTGCCAGCAGCCCCACCGGGGCCTACGAGCAGTACTTC. This gives the protein CASSPTGAYEQYF.

The gene calls are TRBV6-6 and TRBJ1-2; 8 nucleotides match TRBD1. The CDR3 loop spans 16 amino acids. J lost 4 bases, V lost 5 bases, and 12 bases had no gene match. Germline V gene lookup returns CDR1 MNHNY and CDR2 SVGAGI (reference sequence). CDR3 loop: CASSPPTGGSLYGYTF. CDR3 sequence (DNA): TGTGCCAGCAGTCCCCCAACAGGGGGAAGTCTCTATGGCTACACCTTC.